The clone carrying this TCR beta chain was recorded a few times. Its antigen is not identified. Data came from immunoSEQ multiplex PCR; TCRdb stores just in-frame clones and leaves some out. The repertoire holds roughly 2,500 clones, with roughly 24% as singletons. The data stem from a study of T cells in localized non-small cell lung cancer. Findings and limits, study-wide: Overall survival was longer when the density of T cells in the blood was higher. Highest T cell clonality was seen in uninvolved adjacent lung, surpassing that measured in tumor.

This CDR3 contains 18 residues. Per the germline V gene, CDR1 is SGHNT and CDR2 is YENEEA. The trim removed 2 bases at V and 8 bases at J, leaving 20 bases unmatched. This sequence originates from a woman aged 35 to 70 with stage II squamous cell lung carcinoma. The rearrangement joins TRBV11-3 to TRBJ1-1; TRBD1 matches 7 bases. Sequencing was performed on lung tumor tissue, taken before any cancer treatment. Written as DNA, the CDR3 is TGTGCCAGCAGCTTATCGCGGGCAGGGGGAAGGGTAAAGATGGAAGCTTTCTTT. It codes for CASSLSRAGGRVKMEAFF.